One T cell receptor (beta chain) is described in this entry. Its specificity is unknown. Naive CD8 populations comprised CD45RO-negative cells positively selected for CCR7, excluding terminally differentiated effector memory CD45RA+ cells. These data are taken from a study of shared clonotypes between healthy human individuals. Repertoires were generated with immunoSEQ multiplex PCR, while TCRdb's copy carries only in-frame clones and drops some. There are roughly 770,000 clones in the sample; approximately 96% occur only once, and under 0.25% lies in the top ten. Notes on the study in general: The four-donor shared clonotypes exceeded non-shared clonotypes in generation probability, with non-shared ones scoring lower. Relative to memory subsets, naive subsets generally showed larger estimated richness. Clonotype sharing levels among donors were expected to vary with sequencing depth.

Germline V gene sequence: CDR1 SEHNR, CDR2 FQNEAQ (reference sequence). Trimming took off 5 bases at V and 3 bases at J, with 20 bases between the two ends. The CDR3 runs to 16 residues. Sequenced input: naive CD8+ T cells sorted from blood. The rearrangement joins TRBV7-9 to TRBJ2-7; maybe TRBD1 (6 bases). The source is a man aged 25 to 40 in good health. The CDR3 nucleotides read TGTGCCAGCAGCCGACTAACAGGGTCTCACGACTACGAGCAGTACTTC. This sequence encodes CASSRLTGSHDYEQYF.